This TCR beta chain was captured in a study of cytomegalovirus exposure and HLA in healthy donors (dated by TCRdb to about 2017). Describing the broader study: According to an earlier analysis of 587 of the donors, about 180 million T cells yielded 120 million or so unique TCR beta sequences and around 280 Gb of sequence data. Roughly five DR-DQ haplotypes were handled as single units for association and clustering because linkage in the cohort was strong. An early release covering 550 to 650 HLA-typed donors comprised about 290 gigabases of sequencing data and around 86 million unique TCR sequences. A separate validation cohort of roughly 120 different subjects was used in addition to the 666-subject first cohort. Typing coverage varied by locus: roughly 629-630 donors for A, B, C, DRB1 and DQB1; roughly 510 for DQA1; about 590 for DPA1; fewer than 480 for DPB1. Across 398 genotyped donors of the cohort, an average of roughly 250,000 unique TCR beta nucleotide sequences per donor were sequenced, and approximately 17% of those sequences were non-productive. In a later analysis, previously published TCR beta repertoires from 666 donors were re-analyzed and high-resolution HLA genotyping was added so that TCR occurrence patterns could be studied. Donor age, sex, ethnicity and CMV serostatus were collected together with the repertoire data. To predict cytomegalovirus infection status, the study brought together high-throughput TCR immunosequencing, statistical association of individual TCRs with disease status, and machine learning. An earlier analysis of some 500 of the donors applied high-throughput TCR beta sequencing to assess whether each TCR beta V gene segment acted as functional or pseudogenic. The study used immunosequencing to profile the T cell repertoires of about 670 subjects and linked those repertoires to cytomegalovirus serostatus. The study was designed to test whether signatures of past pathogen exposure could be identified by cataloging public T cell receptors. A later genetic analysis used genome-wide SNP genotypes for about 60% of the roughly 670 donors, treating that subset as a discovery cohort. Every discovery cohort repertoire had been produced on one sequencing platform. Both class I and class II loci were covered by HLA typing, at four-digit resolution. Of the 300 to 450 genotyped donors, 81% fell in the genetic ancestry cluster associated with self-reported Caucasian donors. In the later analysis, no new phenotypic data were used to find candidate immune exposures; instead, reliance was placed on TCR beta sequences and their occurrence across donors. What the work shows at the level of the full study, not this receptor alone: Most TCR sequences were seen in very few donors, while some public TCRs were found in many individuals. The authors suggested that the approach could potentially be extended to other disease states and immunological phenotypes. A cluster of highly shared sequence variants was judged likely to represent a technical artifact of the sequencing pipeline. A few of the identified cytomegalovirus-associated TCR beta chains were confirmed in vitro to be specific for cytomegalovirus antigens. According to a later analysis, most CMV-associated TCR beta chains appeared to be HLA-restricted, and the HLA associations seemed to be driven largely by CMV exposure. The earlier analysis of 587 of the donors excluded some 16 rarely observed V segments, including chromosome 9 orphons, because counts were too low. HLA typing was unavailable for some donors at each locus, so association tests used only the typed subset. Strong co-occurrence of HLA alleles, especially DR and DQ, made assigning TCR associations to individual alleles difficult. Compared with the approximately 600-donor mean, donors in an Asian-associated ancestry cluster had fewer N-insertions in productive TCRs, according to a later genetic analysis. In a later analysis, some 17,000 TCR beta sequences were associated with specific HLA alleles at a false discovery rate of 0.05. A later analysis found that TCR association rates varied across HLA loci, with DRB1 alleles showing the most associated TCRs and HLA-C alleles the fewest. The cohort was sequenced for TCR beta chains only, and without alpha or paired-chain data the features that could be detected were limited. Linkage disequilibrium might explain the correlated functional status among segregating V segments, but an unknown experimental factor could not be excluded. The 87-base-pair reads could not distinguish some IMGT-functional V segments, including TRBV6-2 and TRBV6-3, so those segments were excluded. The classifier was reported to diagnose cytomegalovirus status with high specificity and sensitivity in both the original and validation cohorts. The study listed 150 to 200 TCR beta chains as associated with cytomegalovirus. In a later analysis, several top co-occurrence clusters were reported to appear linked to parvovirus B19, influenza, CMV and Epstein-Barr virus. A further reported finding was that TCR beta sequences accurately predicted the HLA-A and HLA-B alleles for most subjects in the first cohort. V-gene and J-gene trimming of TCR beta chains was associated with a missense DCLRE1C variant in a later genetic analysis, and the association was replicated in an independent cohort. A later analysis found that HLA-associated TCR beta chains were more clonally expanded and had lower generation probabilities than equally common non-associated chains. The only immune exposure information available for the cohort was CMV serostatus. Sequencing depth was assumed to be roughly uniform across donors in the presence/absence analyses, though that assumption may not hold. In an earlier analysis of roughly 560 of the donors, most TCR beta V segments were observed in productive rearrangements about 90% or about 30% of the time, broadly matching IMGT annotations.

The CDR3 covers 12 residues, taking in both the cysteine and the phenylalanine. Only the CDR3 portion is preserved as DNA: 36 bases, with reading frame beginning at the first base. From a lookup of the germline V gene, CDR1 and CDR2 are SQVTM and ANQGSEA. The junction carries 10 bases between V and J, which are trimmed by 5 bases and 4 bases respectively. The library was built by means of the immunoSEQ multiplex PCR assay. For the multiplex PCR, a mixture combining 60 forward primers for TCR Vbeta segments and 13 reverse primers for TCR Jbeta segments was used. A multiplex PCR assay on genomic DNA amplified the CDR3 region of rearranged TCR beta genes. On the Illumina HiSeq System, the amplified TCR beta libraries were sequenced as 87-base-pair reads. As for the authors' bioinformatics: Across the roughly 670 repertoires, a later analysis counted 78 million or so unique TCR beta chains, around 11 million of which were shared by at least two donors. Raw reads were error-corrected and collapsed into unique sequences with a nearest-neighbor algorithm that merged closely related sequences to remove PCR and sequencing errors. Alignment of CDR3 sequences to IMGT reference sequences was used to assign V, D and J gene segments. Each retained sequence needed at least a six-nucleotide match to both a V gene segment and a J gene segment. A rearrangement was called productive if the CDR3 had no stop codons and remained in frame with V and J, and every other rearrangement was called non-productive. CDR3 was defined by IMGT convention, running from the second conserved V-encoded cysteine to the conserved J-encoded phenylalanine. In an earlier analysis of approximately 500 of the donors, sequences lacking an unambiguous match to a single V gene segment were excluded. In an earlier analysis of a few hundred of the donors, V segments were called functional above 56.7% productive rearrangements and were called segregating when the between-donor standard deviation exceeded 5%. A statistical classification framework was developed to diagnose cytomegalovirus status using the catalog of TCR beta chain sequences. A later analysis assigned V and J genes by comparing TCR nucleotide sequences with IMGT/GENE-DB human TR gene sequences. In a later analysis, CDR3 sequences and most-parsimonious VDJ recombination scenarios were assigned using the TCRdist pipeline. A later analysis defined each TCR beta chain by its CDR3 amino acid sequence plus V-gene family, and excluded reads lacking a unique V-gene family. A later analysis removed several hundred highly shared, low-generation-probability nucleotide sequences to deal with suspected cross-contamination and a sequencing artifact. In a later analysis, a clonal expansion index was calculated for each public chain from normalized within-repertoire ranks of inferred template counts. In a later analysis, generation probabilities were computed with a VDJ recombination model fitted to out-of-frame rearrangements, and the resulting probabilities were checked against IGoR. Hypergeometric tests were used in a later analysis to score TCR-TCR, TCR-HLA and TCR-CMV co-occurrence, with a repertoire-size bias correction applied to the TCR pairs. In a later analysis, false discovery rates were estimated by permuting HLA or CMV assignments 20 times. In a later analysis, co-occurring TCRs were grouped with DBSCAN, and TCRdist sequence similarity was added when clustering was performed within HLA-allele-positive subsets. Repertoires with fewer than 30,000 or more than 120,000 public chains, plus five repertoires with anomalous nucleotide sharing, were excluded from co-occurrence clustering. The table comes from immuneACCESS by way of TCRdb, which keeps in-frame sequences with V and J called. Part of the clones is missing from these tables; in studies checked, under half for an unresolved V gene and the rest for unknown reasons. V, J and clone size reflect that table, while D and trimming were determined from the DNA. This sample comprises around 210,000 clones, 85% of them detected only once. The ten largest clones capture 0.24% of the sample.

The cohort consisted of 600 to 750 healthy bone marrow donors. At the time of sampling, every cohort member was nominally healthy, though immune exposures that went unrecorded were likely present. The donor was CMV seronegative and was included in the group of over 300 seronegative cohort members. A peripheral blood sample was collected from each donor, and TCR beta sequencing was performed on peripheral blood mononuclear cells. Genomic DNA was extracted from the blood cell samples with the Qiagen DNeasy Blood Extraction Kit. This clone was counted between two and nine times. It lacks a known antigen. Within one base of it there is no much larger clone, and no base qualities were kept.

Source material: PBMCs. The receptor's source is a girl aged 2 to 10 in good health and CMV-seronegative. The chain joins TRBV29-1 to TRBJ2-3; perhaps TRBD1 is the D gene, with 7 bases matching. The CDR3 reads CSVRRGADTQYF. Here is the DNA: TGCAGCGTTCGCAGGGGGGCAGATACGCAGTATTTT.